The 19 T cell receptor beta chains below were found in one sample sequenced in a study of blood T cell repertoires in COVID-19. Profiled with immunoSEQ multiplex PCR; TCRdb holds only in-frame clones, not every one. There are about 100,000 clones in the sample; roughly 87% occur only once, and over 7% lies in the top ten. Sample: peripheral blood. The receptor source for this set is a man aged 25 to 40 in a cohort sampled during active COVID-19.

The sample holds one count of this clone. The V and J genes are TRBV2 and TRBJ2-2; 10 positions match TRBD1. The V gene end was trimmed by 4 bases and the J gene end by 7 bases; junction bases not matched to a gene: 6. CDR1 and CDR2 from the germline V gene are SNHLY and FYNNEI. CDR3 length: 15 amino acids. CDR3 loop: CASSAWTGGIGELFF. For the CDR3, the DNA is TGTGCCAGCAGTGCTTGGACAGGGGGTATCGGGGAGCTGTTTTTT.

The chain links TRBV6-5 to TRBJ2-1, with 8 bases that match TRBD1. After removal of 5 bases from V and 1 base from J, the junction contained 1 base not matched to a gene. CDR3 length: 14 amino acids. Germline V CDR1 and CDR2: MNHEY, SVGAGI. The CDR3 region has the DNA TGTGCCAGCAGTACAGGGGGGTCCTACAATGAGCAGTTCTTC. Its protein is CASSTGGSYNEQFF.

The gene calls are TRBV29-1 and TRBJ1-5; 8 nucleotides agree with TRBD1. The germline V gene encodes CDR1 SQVTM and CDR2 ANQGSEA. The CDR3 sequence is 13 residues long. V lost 6 bases and J lost 4; bases outside the gene matches: 5. The CDR3 protein is CSVLQGANQPQHF. In DNA form, the CDR3 reads TGCAGCGTCCTTCAGGGGGCGAATCAGCCCCAGCATTTT.

The chain recombines TRBV7-2 with TRBJ2-1; no reliable D call. CDR3 size: 12 residues. V was cut by 1 base and J by 9 bases, with 7 bases left in between. Germline V gene data show CDR1 as SGHTA and CDR2 as FQGNSA. The CDR3 loop is CASSLGFSEQFF. CDR3 in DNA: TGTGCCAGCAGCTTAGGGTTCAGTGAGCAGTTCTTC.

This rearrangement joins TRBV10-3 to TRBJ1-3, with 8 positions matching TRBD1. Germline-derived CDR1 and CDR2 are ENHRY and SYGVKD. There are 13 residues in the CDR3. The ends lost 6 bases at V and 4 bases at J; junction bases unmatched: 2. CDR3: CAIRTGEGNTIYF. The CDR3 DNA is TGTGCCATCAGGACAGGGGAAGGAAACACCATATATTTT.

The chain's CDR3 is CASSQPLAGGSEQYF. The CDR3 DNA follows: TGCGCCAGCAGCCAGCCGCTAGCGGGGGGATCCGAGCAGTACTTC. V and J are TRBV5-1 and TRBJ2-7; 11 bases are shared with TRBD2. Looked up from germline, CDR1 is SGHRS and CDR2 is YFSETQ. V shed 4 bases and J 6 bases; nucleotides not matched to a gene: 9. This CDR3 has 15 amino acids.

This chain links TRBV2 with TRBJ2-1; TRBD2 aligns across 14 bases. The germline V gene encodes CDR1 SNHLY and CDR2 FYNNEI. The CDR3 consists of 17 residues. With 5 bases clipped from V and 0 bases from J, the junction kept 3 bases outside the gene matches. CDR3 nucleotide sequence: TGTGCCAGCAGTAGACTAGCGGGGGGGAGCTCCTACAATGAGCAGTTCTTC. Translation: CASSRLAGGSSYNEQFF. The entire variable domain, with the rest obtained from reference TRBV2 and TRBJ2-1, is as follows: EPEVTQTPSHQVTQMGQEVILRCVPISNHLYFYWYRQILGQKVEFLVSFYNNEISEKSEIFDDQFSVERPDGSNFTLKIRSTKLEDSAMYFCASSRLAGGSSYNEQFFGPGTRLTVL.

This chain links TRBV11-2 with TRBJ2-3; the D is unclear. This CDR3 spans 15 amino acids. The V end lost 1 base, the J end lost 6 bases, and 14 bases lay between the germline ends. Germline V gene data show CDR1 as SGHAT and CDR2 as FQNNGV. The CDR3 reads CASSLVFTARDTQYF. CDR3 bases: TGTGCCAGCAGCTTAGTGTTTACAGCCCGGGATACGCAGTATTTT.

CDR3 residues: CASHRDSAKQDEQFF. The CDR3 nucleotides are TGCGCCTCCCACCGGGACTCCGCCAAGCAGGATGAGCAGTTCTTC. This chain links TRBV4-3 with TRBJ2-1; a weak D match, TRBD2 (6 bases). The CDR3 is made up of 15 amino acids. Germline CDR1 is LGHNA and CDR2 is YSLEER. Trimming pared 11 bases from V and 8 bases from J, leaving 25 bases between.

The chain has TRBV15 and TRBJ2-3; 8 nucleotides agree with TRBD2. The V and J ends lost 0 bases and 4 bases, in that order; junction bases with no gene match: 9. There are 17 residues in the CDR3. Germline V gene lookup returns CDR1 LNHNV and CDR2 YYDKDF (reference sequence). In DNA form, the CDR3 reads TGTGCCACCAGCAGAGATGATAGGCGGGGGGTCCCAGATACGCAGTATTTT. This encodes CATSRDDRRGVPDTQYF. The full variable domain, completed using reference TRBV15 and TRBJ2-3, is DAMVIQNPRYQVTQFGKPVTLSCSQTLNHNVMYWYQQKSSQAPKLLFHYYDKDFNNEADTPDNFQSRRPNTSFCFLDIRSPGLGDTAMYLCATSRDDRRGVPDTQYFGPGTRLTVL.

The chain uses TRBV3-1 (or the pseudogene TRBV3-2) and TRBJ2-2, with 10 bases that match TRBD1. Trimming cost V 8 bases and J 4 bases; bases outside gene matches: 4. CDR1 LGHDT and CDR2 YNNKEL come from the germline V gene (reference sequence). This CDR3 region has 14 residues. CDR3 protein: CASGGQGFTGELFF. The CDR3 coding sequence is TGTGCCAGCGGGGGACAGGGGTTCACCGGGGAGCTGTTTTTT.

This chain's CDR3 is CASSQGGTVNQETQYF. The CDR3 DNA reads as TGCGCCAGCAGCCAAGGTGGGACAGTTAATCAAGAGACCCAGTACTTC. The chain combines TRBV4-3 with TRBJ2-5; 7 bases line up with TRBD1. The length of the CDR3 is 16 residues. Germline V gene lookup returns CDR1 LGHNA and CDR2 YSLEER. V dropped 1 base and J dropped 2; count of bases not matched to a gene: 7.

This chain joins TRBV7-9 and TRBJ1-5; TRBD1 agrees at 7 bases. Germline V gene data show CDR1 as SEHNR and CDR2 as FQNEAQ (reference sequence). The V and J ends lost 5 bases and 2 bases, in that order; junction bases with no gene match: 6. This CDR3 has 15 residues. The CDR3 bases are TGTGCCAGCAGCCGGGAGGGGGCGGGCAATCAGCCCCAGCATTTT. Its protein product is CASSREGAGNQPQHF.

Written as DNA, the CDR3 is TGTGCCAGCAGTACCCCGGGACTAGGCAATGAGCAGTTCTTC. It codes for CASSTPGLGNEQFF. This chain uses TRBV27 with TRBJ2-1; 8 nucleotides align to TRBD2. This CDR3 comprises 14 residues. V shed 5 bases, J shed 6 bases, and the junction held 6 bases outside the gene matches. The germline V gene encodes CDR1 MNHEY and CDR2 SMNVEV (reference sequence).

V and J are TRBV28 and TRBJ2-2; TRBD2 agrees at 9 bases. This CDR3 spans 15 amino acids. V shed 6 bases and J 5 bases; nucleotides not matched to a gene: 7. Germline V gene lookup returns CDR1 MDHEN and CDR2 SYDVKM. DNA of the CDR3: TGTGCCAGCAGCGAGCGGGGGGCGCCGACCGGGGAGCTGTTTTTT. This encodes CASSERGAPTGELFF.

The chain uses TRBV19 and TRBJ2-7; D perhaps matches TRBD2 (5 bases). The CDR3 covers 14 residues. CDR1 is LNHDA, CDR2 SQIVND, per germline (reference sequence). V was pared by 4 bases and J by 3 bases, with 13 bases between. The CDR3 region is CASSTALGLYEQYF. CDR3 sequence (DNA): TGTGCCAGTAGTACCGCCCTTGGACTCTACGAGCAGTACTTC.

The genes are TRBV5-4 and TRBJ2-1, with 10 bases lining up with TRBD2. The CDR3 has 16 residues. V was clipped by 4 bases and J by 5 bases; unmatched bases: 9. Germline V CDR1 and CDR2: SGHNT, YYREEE (reference sequence). The CDR3 DNA follows: TGTGCCAGCAGCCAAGGAGCGGGGGGGCCCCACAATGAGCAGTTCTTC. Amino acids: CASSQGAGGPHNEQFF.

This CDR3 is CASSFQGGSPLHF. CDR3 nucleotide sequence: TGTGCCAGCAGTTTCCAGGGCGGCTCACCCCTCCACTTT. The J gene is TRBJ1-6, the V gene TRBV28, with D possibly matching TRBD1 (5 bases). Per the germline V gene, CDR1 is MDHEN and CDR2 is SYDVKM. Trimming took off 3 bases at V and 10 bases at J, with 10 bases between the two ends. CDR3 size: 13 residues.

The rearrangement links TRBV29-1 to TRBJ1-2, with D tentatively TRBD1 (6 bases). The CDR3 consists of 12 residues. Trimming shortened V by 5 bases and J by 6 bases, and 13 bases separated the two germline ends. Germline CDR1 reads SQVTM; CDR2 reads ANQGSEA. The CDR3 loop reads CSVRTGRNGYTF. CDR3 DNA sequence: TGCAGCGTTCGAACAGGGCGGAATGGCTACACCTTC.